The present T cell receptor beta chain was sequenced within a study of technical replicates of blood from several donors. CDR3 length: 17 residues. The V end was cut by 2 bases, the J end by 2 bases, with 16 bases between. The germline CDR1 and CDR2 sequences are LNHDA and SQIVND (reference sequence). TCRdb's table, derived via immunoSEQ multiplex PCR, lists solely in-frame clones and lacks some. The sample includes some 89,000 clones, around 96% of them seen just once. The clonotype originates from a human donor in good health. V gene TRBV19 combines with J gene TRBJ1-5; no clear D gene. Sequencing was carried out using T cells isolated from PBMCs. CDR3 protein: CASSISAGFYGNQPQHF. The CDR3 DNA sequence: TGTGCCAGTAGTATATCTGCAGGATTTTACGGCAATCAGCCCCAGCATTTT.